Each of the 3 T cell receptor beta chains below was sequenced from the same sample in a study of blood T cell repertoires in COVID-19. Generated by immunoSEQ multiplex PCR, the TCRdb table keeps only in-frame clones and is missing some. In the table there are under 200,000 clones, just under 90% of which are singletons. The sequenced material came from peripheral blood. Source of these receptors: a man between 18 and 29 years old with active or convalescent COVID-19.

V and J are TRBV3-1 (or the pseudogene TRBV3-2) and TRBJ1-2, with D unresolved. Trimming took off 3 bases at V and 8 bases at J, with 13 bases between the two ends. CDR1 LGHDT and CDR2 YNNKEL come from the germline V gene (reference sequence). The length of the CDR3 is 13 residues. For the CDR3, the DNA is TGTGCCAGCAGCCACGTTCCCGGGGAAGGCTACACCTTC. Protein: CASSHVPGEGYTF.

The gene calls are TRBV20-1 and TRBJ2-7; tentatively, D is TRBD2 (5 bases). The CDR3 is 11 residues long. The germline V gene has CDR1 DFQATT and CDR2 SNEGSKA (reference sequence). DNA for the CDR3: TGCTCTACGGGGATTGGCACGGAGCAGTACTTC. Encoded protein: CSTGIGTEQYF.

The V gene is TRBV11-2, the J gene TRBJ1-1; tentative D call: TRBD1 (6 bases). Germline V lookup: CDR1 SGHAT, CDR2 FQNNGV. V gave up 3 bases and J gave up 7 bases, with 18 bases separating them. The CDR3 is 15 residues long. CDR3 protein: CASSFPGQSGIEAFF. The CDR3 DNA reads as TGTGCCAGCAGCTTCCCGGGACAATCAGGGATTGAAGCTTTCTTT. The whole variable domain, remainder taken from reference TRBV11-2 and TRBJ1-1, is EAGVAQSPRYKIIEKRQSVAFWCNPISGHATLYWYQQILGQGPKLLIQFQNNGVVDDSQLPKDRFSAERLKGVDSTLKIQPAKLEDSAVYLCASSFPGQSGIEAFFGQGTRLTVV.